A single sample is the source of the 31 T cell receptor beta chains below, sequenced in a study of T cell responses to AZD1222 COVID-19 vaccine. The method was immunoSEQ multiplex PCR; TCRdb's version includes in-frame clones alone and lacks a portion of them. The sample shows some 120,000 clones, around 87% of them seen only once. Material: peripheral blood, obtained on day 0 of AZD1222 vaccination. All receptors come from an adult in good health.

The rearrangement links TRBV11-2 to TRBJ1-5, with TRBD1 matching 8 bases. The CDR3 spans 15 residues. Germline V lookup: CDR1 SGHAT, CDR2 FQNNGV. V shed 1 base and J 1 base; nucleotides not matched to a gene: 0. The CDR3 reads CASSLGTGSNQPQHF. CDR3 DNA: TGTGCCAGCAGCTTAGGGACAGGGAGCAATCAGCCCCAGCATTTT.

The gene calls are TRBV7-2 and TRBJ1-4, with TRBD1 as a possible D gene (5 bases). V was clipped by 5 bases and J by 7 bases, with 14 bases between them. The CDR3 is 14 residues long. CDR1 SGHTA and CDR2 FQGNSA come from the germline V gene. The CDR3 sequence is CASSLGTSTEKLFF. The CDR3 DNA reads TGTGCCAGCAGCCTTGGGACTTCTACTGAAAAACTGTTTTTT.

The DNA of the CDR3 is TGTGCCAGCAGCCCTATTGCAACTAATGAAAAACTGTTTTTT. Translated, it gives CASSPIATNEKLFF. The chain uses TRBV7-2 and TRBJ1-4, with D unclear. Germline loops: CDR1 SGHTA, CDR2 FQGNSA. The CDR3 is 14 amino acids. Trimming removed 5 bases at V and 0 bases at J, with 7 bases between.

The chain has TRBV19 and TRBJ1-5; D not resolved. Germline assignment: CDR1 LNHDA and CDR2 SQIVND (reference sequence). This CDR3 is 15 amino acids long. With 3 bases removed from V and 9 bases from J, the gap between germline ends came to 18 bases. CDR3 sequence reads: CASSIGFGGIAPQHF. DNA of the CDR3: TGTGCCAGTAGTATCGGTTTCGGCGGAATTGCGCCCCAGCATTTT.

J is TRBJ2-2 and V is TRBV18; no clear D gene. V lost 6 bases to trimming and J lost 5 bases, with 10 bases between them. The CDR3 sequence is 13 residues long. Germline CDR1 KGHSH, CDR2 LQKENI. DNA for the CDR3: TGTGCCAGCTCCCCGACCGAAACCGGGGAGCTGTTTTTT. As protein: CASSPTETGELFF.

This chain connects TRBV12-1 to TRBJ1-1; whether TRBD1, the table's D call, matches the DNA was not checked. TRBV12-1 is designated a pseudogene. The CDR3 extends over 12 amino acids. In DNA form, the CDR3 reads TGTGCCAGCAGCACAGACAGGGGTTGGACTTTCTTT. This encodes CASSTDRGWTFF.

DNA of the CDR3: TGTGCCAGCAGCTTAGGAGGGGGCCTCAATGAGCAGTTCTTC. It specifies CASSLGGGLNEQFF. The rearrangement links TRBV7-6 to TRBJ2-1, with 7 bases fitting TRBD1. V gave up 1 base and J gave up 6 bases; unmatched junction bases: 3. CDR3 length: 14 residues. Germline loops: CDR1 SGHVS, CDR2 FNYEAQ.

The chain recombines TRBV11-2 with TRBJ1-3, with TRBD1 identical over 11 bases. The V and J ends lost 5 bases and 4 bases, in that order; junction bases with no gene match: 4. The CDR3 has 15 amino acids. Germline CDR1 and CDR2: SGHAT and FQNNGV. CDR3 protein: CASSPGTGGGNTIYF. In DNA, the CDR3 is TGTGCCAGCAGCCCCGGGACAGGGGGAGGAAACACCATATATTTT. The complete variable domain, with remaining parts taken from reference TRBV11-2 and TRBJ1-3, reads EAGVAQSPRYKIIEKRQSVAFWCNPISGHATLYWYQQILGQGPKLLIQFQNNGVVDDSQLPKDRFSAERLKGVDSTLKIQPAKLEDSAVYLCASSPGTGGGNTIYFGEGSWLTVV.

The genes are TRBV18 and TRBJ1-6; no clear D gene. Looked up from germline, CDR1 is KGHSH and CDR2 is LQKENI. This CDR3 has 14 residues. V was trimmed by 2 bases and J by 8 bases, leaving 10 bases between them. Here the CDR3 reads CASSPAGRDSPLHF. The CDR3 nucleotides read TGTGCCAGCTCACCAGCCGGACGGGATTCACCCCTCCACTTT.

The V gene is TRBV19, the J gene TRBJ1-1; D is unresolved. Trimming left V 6 bases short and J 5 bases short, with 10 bases between. The CDR3 is 12 amino acids. In germline, CDR1 is LNHDA, CDR2 SQIVND (reference sequence). CDR3 nucleotide sequence: TGTGCCAGTAGCAAAGGAGGGACTGAAGCTTTCTTT. It translates to CASSKGGTEAFF.

The chain links TRBV27 to TRBJ1-2; TRBD1 agrees at 9 bases. Trimming cost V 6 bases and J 3 bases; bases outside gene matches: 11. Germline values: CDR1 MNHEY, CDR2 SMNVEV (reference sequence). This CDR3 spans 16 amino acids. The CDR3 region has the DNA TGTGCCAGCAGGTTACAGGGGGCCGGTTACTACTATGGCTACACCTTC. As protein: CASRLQGAGYYYGYTF.

V and J are TRBV15 and TRBJ1-6; D perhaps matches TRBD1 (5 bases). The V gene's germline CDR1 is LNHNV and CDR2 YYDKDF (reference sequence). CDR3 length: 17 amino acids. Trimming shortened V by 0 bases and J by 5 bases, and 14 bases separated the two germline ends. The CDR3 here is CATSRDHGGGNNSPLHF. CDR3 sequence (DNA): TGTGCCACCAGCAGAGATCACGGGGGTGGAAATAATTCACCCCTCCACTTT.

The gene calls are TRBV9 and TRBJ1-2, with unresolved D. V shed 4 bases and J shed 8 bases, with 12 bases lying between them. The V gene's germline CDR1 is SGDLS and CDR2 YYNGEE. The CDR3 is made up of 12 amino acids. In nucleotides, the CDR3 is TGTGCCAGCAGCTGGGGTCCTAGCGGCTACACCTTC. Protein: CASSWGPSGYTF. The entire variable domain, with the rest obtained from reference TRBV9 and TRBJ1-2, is as follows: DSGVTQTPKHLITATGQRVTLRCSPRSGDLSVYWYQQSLDQGLQFLIQYYNGEERAKGNILERFSAQQFPDLHSELNLSSLELGDSALYFCASSWGPSGYTFGSGTRLTVV.

The chain joins TRBV19 to TRBJ2-5; unclear D gene. Trimming removed 3 bases at V and 5 bases at J, with 4 bases between. CDR3 length equals 11 residues. Germline V gives CDR1 LNHDA, CDR2 SQIVND (reference sequence). CDR3 nucleotides: TGTGCCAGTAGTATCAGGGAGACCCAGTACTTC. Protein product: CASSIRETQYF.

V usage is TRBV12-3 or TRBV12-4 and J usage is TRBJ2-1, with D perhaps given as TRBD1 or TRBD2 (5 bases each). V lost 6 bases and J lost 8, with 14 bases in between. The CDR3 runs 13 residues. The DNA for the CDR3 is TGTGCCAGCAGGCCGGGGACCGGCCATGAGCAGTTCTTC. Protein product: CASRPGTGHEQFF.

The sample holds one count of this clone. V gene TRBV2 combines with J gene TRBJ2-2; perhaps D is TRBD1 or TRBD2 (5 bases each). Germline assignment: CDR1 SNHLY and CDR2 FYNNEI. Trimming took off 10 bases at V and 7 bases at J, with 22 bases between the two ends. The CDR3 consists of 15 residues. The CDR3 nucleotides are TGTGCCACCTTAATACTAGGGGAAAATGACGGGGAGCTGTTTTTT. It codes for CATLILGENDGELFF.

The V and J genes are TRBV28 and TRBJ1-3; D is possibly TRBD1 (5 bases). Germline V CDR1 and CDR2: MDHEN, SYDVKM. There are 12 residues in the CDR3. With 5 bases removed from V and 6 bases from J, the gap between germline ends came to 8 bases. CDR3 residues: CASSRGENTIYF. CDR3 sequence (DNA): TGTGCCAGCAGTCGAGGGGAAAACACCATATATTTT.

The genes are TRBV27 and TRBJ1-2; D perhaps matches TRBD1 (5 bases). From germline, CDR1 is MNHEY and CDR2 SMNVEV (reference sequence). This CDR3 spans 11 amino acids. Trimming stripped 8 bases from V and 8 bases from J, with 12 bases between. This CDR3 is CASGGSVGYTF. The CDR3 nucleotides read TGTGCCAGCGGGGGATCAGTGGGCTACACCTTC.

The rearrangement joins TRBV6-5 to TRBJ1-2; D possibly corresponds to TRBD1 (5 bases). Germline V CDR1 and CDR2: MNHEY, SVGAGI. Trimming shortened V by 6 bases and J by 3 bases, and 11 bases separated the two germline ends. The CDR3 consists of 13 residues. The chain's CDR3 is CASRYGTDYGYTF. CDR3 coding DNA: TGTGCCAGCAGGTACGGGACGGACTATGGCTACACCTTC.

The V and J genes are TRBV5-1 and TRBJ1-2, with 10 bases lining up with TRBD1. The V segment lost 3 bases and the J segment 7 bases; nucleotides outside the gene matches: 6. The CDR3 runs to 14 residues. Per the germline V gene, CDR1 is SGHRS and CDR2 is YFSETQ. The DNA for the CDR3 is TGCGCCAGCAGCTCCGACAGGGGGCACGGTGGCTACACCTTC. As protein: CASSSDRGHGGYTF.

The chain carries TRBV15 and TRBJ1-5, with 7 bases identical to TRBD1. The junction had 6 bases not matched to a gene; V was cut back by 0 bases and J by 7 bases. The CDR3 sequence is 15 residues long. In germline, CDR1 is LNHNV, CDR2 YYDKDF (reference sequence). CDR3 loop: CATSRDNRGLQPQHF. CDR3 DNA: TGTGCCACCAGCAGAGATAATAGGGGGCTACAGCCCCAGCATTTT.

The chain uses TRBV28 and TRBJ1-1, with a possible D match to TRBD1 (5 bases). This CDR3 spans 15 amino acids. Germline V gene lookup returns CDR1 MDHEN and CDR2 SYDVKM. V gave up 5 bases and J gave up 7 bases, with 20 bases separating them. CDR3 protein: CASSPSGTAHDEAFF. DNA of the CDR3: TGTGCCAGCAGTCCATCGGGGACGGCCCATGATGAAGCTTTCTTT.

This clone was recorded once. This rearrangement joins TRBV30 to TRBJ1-5; perhaps TRBD1 as D (5 bases). Germline CDR1 GTSNPN, CDR2 SVGIG (reference sequence). V was shortened by 3 bases and J by 5 bases, with 11 bases between the two germline ends. The CDR3 spans 13 residues. CDR3 protein: CAWSAGGDQPQHF. Here the CDR3 DNA reads TGTGCCTGGAGCGCTGGGGGGGATCAGCCCCAGCATTTT.

The CDR3 here is CAWSTAQAPFHGYTF. Here the CDR3 DNA reads TGTGCCTGGAGCACGGCGCAGGCCCCCTTTCATGGCTACACCTTC. The V gene is TRBV30, the J gene TRBJ1-2, with D unclear. The CDR3 covers 15 residues. The germline gives CDR1 GTSNPN, CDR2 SVGIG (reference sequence). The V end lost 3 bases, the J end lost 6 bases, and 20 bases lay between the germline ends.

This chain joins TRBV4-1 and TRBJ2-7; unclear D gene. Germline lookup yields CDR1 MGHRA and CDR2 YSYEKL. The CDR3 covers 14 residues. Trimming removed 0 bases at V and 4 bases at J, with 10 bases between. The CDR3 sequence is CASSQDSNGYEQYF. Written as DNA, the CDR3 is TGCGCCAGCAGCCAAGATAGTAACGGTTACGAGCAGTACTTC.

The chain combines TRBV28 with TRBJ1-2, with TRBD1 matching over 8 bases. The CDR3 extends over 13 amino acids. Germline values: CDR1 MDHEN, CDR2 SYDVKM. V dropped 7 bases and J dropped 4; count of bases not matched to a gene: 5. CDR3 amino acids: CASTTGQGYGYTF. The CDR3 coding sequence is TGTGCCAGCACCACCGGACAGGGCTATGGCTACACCTTC.

The J gene is TRBJ2-2, the V gene TRBV19, with D unresolved. Germline-derived CDR1 and CDR2 are LNHDA and SQIVND (reference sequence). V was cut by 3 bases and J by 4 bases, with 12 bases left in between. The CDR3 spans 15 residues. The CDR3 DNA follows: TGTGCCAGTAGTATTATAGGGTCGGGCACCGGGGAGCTGTTTTTT. It is translated as CASSIIGSGTGELFF.

V is TRBV29-1 and J is TRBJ2-7, with D unclear. The CDR3 totals 12 residues. The germline V gene encodes CDR1 SQVTM and CDR2 ANQGSEA. V was clipped by 4 bases and J by 4 bases, with 11 bases between them. CDR3 residues: CSVGAVSYEQYF. CDR3 sequence (DNA): TGCAGCGTTGGAGCTGTTTCGTACGAGCAGTACTTC.

This chain uses TRBV25-1 with TRBJ1-2, with 7 bases fitting TRBD1. Germline CDR1 and CDR2: MGHDK and SYGVNS. V was clipped by 10 bases and J by 2 bases; unmatched bases: 7. The CDR3 is made up of 13 amino acids. DNA of the CDR3: TGTGCCACCCGGGACAGTAGAAACTATGGCTACACCTTC. Protein: CATRDSRNYGYTF.

This clone was seen repeatedly, ten times or more. The chain joins TRBV7-9 to TRBJ1-2; 8 nucleotides match TRBD1. The V and J ends lost 5 bases and 8 bases, in that order; junction bases with no gene match: 7. Germline CDR1 and CDR2: SEHNR and FQNEAQ (reference sequence). The CDR3 spans 13 residues. The CDR3, as DNA: TGTGCCAGCAGCCCGGACAGGGTCGGCGGCTACACCTTC. It is translated as CASSPDRVGGYTF.

This clone was recorded only once. The chain joins TRBV10-2 to TRBJ1-1; 10 bases are shared with TRBD1. CDR3 length: 15 residues. Trimming at V came to 8 bases and at J to 4 bases, leaving 10 bases not matched to a gene. Germline V gene sequence: CDR1 WSHSY, CDR2 SAAADI. CDR3 amino acids: CASGAGQGVTTEAFF. The CDR3 coding sequence is TGCGCCAGCGGGGCAGGACAGGGGGTGACCACTGAAGCTTTCTTT.